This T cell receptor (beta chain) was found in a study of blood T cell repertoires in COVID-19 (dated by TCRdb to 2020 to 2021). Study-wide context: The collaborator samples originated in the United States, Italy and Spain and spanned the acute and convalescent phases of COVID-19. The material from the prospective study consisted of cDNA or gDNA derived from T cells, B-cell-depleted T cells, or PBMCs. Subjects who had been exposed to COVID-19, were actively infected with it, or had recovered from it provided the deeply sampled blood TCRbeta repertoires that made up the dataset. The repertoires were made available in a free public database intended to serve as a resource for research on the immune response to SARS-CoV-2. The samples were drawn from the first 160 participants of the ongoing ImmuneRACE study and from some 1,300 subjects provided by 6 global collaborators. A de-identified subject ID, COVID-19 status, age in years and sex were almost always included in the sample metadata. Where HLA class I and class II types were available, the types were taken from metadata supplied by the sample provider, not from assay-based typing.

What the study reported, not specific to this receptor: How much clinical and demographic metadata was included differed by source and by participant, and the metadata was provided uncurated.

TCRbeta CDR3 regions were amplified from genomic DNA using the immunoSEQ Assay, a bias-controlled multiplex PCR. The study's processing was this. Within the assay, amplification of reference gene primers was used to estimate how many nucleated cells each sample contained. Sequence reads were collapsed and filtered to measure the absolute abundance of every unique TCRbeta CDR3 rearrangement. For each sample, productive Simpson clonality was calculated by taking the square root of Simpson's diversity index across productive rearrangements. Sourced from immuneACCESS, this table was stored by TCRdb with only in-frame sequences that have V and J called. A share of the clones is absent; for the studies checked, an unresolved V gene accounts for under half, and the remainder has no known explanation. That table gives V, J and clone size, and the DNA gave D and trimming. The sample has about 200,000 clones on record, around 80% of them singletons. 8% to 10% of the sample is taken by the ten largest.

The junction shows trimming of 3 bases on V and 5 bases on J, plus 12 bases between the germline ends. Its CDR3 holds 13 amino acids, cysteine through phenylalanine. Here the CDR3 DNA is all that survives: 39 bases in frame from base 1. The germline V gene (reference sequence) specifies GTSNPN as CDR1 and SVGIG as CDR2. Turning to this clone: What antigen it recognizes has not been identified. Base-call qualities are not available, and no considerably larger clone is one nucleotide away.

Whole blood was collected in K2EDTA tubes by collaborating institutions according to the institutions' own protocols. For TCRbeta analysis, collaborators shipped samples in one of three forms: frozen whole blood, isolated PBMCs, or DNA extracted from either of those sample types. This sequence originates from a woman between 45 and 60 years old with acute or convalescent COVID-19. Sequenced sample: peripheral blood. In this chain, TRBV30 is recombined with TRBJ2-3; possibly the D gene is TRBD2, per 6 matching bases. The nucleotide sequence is TGTGCCTGGAGAATTAGCGGACGAGATACGCAGTATTTT. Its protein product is CAWRISGRDTQYF.